Presented here are 8 T cell receptor beta chains from one specimen sequenced in a study of OX40 agonist ivuxolimab in advanced cancers. Profiling relied on immunoSEQ multiplex PCR, and the TCRdb table lists in-frame clones only, not all of them. The profile shows around 80,000 clones, around 86% of them singletons. The source was CD4+ or CD8+ T cells sorted from blood, collected in a trial of the OX40 agonist ivuxolimab. These receptors were collected from an adult with an advanced solid tumor such as melanoma, head and neck, liver or kidney cancer.

This chain uses TRBV4-1 with TRBJ1-1; TRBD1 matches 10 bases. V was clipped by 2 bases and J by 1 base; unmatched bases: 13. Germline V CDR1 and CDR2: MGHRA, YSYEKL. The CDR3 runs to 19 residues. For the CDR3, the DNA is TGCGCCAGCAGCCAATCCCTTAGCCGGGACAGGGGAGAGAACACTGAAGCTTTCTTT. It encodes CASSQSLSRDRGENTEAFF.

The chain is built from TRBV5-8 and TRBJ2-3; TRBD1 matches 9 bases. Germline V lookup: CDR1 SGHTS, CDR2 YDEGEE. The J segment lost 2 bases and the V segment lost 4 bases, leaving 8 bases of the junction unmatched. CDR3 size: 16 residues. The DNA of the CDR3 is TGTGCCAGCAGCCGGGCGTGGGACAGGGACACAGATACGCAGTATTTT. This sequence encodes CASSRAWDRDTDTQYF.

The table lists this clone with a count of one. The chain uses TRBV27 and TRBJ2-3; 7 positions match TRBD2. CDR1 MNHEY and CDR2 SMNVEV come from the germline V gene (reference sequence). The CDR3 covers 15 residues. V lost 8 bases, J lost 1 base, and 9 bases stayed unmatched. The CDR3 coding sequence is TGTGCCAGCCGGTTTGGGGCGGGGGGCACAGATACGCAGTATTTT. Translation: CASRFGAGGTDTQYF.

This clone came up once. This CDR3 reads CASSEEGRGMAQETQYF. The CDR3 bases are TGTGCCAGCAGTGAAGAAGGGAGGGGGATGGCCCAAGAGACCCAGTACTTC. This chain uses TRBV6-1 with TRBJ2-5; a weak D match, TRBD2 (7 bases). Germline V gives CDR1 MNHNS, CDR2 SASEGT. The CDR3 covers 17 residues. V was pared by 1 base and J by 1 base, with 16 bases between.

V and J are TRBV4-1 and TRBJ1-3; D uncertain. Trimming took 1 base from V and 4 from J, leaving 11 bases between them. Germline V gives CDR1 MGHRA, CDR2 YSYEKL. The CDR3 length is 15 residues. The CDR3 here is CASSQGSVGGNTIYF. CDR3 DNA sequence: TGCGCCAGCAGCCAAGGCTCGGTGGGCGGAAACACCATATATTTT.

This chain links TRBV6-1 with TRBJ1-3; maybe TRBD1 (5 bases). The CDR3 covers 14 residues. Trimming took 5 bases from V and 0 from J, leaving 8 bases between them. Germline V CDR1 and CDR2: MNHNS, SASEGT. Here the CDR3 DNA reads TGTGCCAGCAGTCCGGGGCTCTCTGGAAACACCATATATTTT. Translation: CASSPGLSGNTIYF.

The chain employs TRBV6-6 and TRBJ2-7; D remains unclear. Germline V lookup: CDR1 MNHNY, CDR2 SVGAGI (reference sequence). This CDR3 is 16 amino acids long. Trimming shortened V by 6 bases and J by 0 bases, and 18 bases separated the two germline ends. The CDR3 DNA reads TGTGCCAGCAGCCCCCTAGGGTCTTCGAGCTCCTACGAGCAGTACGTC. Its translation is CASSPLGSSSSYEQYV.

The chain carries TRBV7-8 and TRBJ2-5; 8 positions agree with TRBD1. The germline V gene encodes CDR1 SGHVS and CDR2 FQNEAQ. The V gene end was trimmed by 3 bases and the J gene end by 5 bases; junction bases not matched to a gene: 8. This CDR3 contains 15 residues. The CDR3 sequence: CASSFQGASGETQYF. In nucleotides, the CDR3 is TGTGCCAGCAGCTTTCAGGGGGCGTCCGGGGAGACCCAGTACTTC. Filled out from reference TRBV7-8 and TRBJ2-5, the complete variable domain reads GAGVSQSPRYKVAKRGQDVALRCDPISGHVSLFWYQQALGQGPEFLTYFQNEAQLDKSGLPSDRFFAERPEGSVSTLKIQRTQQEDSAVYLCASSFQGASGETQYFGPGTRLLVL.